One and the same sample provided the 27 T cell receptor beta chains below, sequenced in a study of chronic HIV infection and antiretroviral therapy. TCRdb re-called the 5' RACE reads with MiXCR, one entry per CDR3 protein. In the table there are 39,000 or so distinct CDR3 sequences, 7% to 10% of which are singletons. Specimen: peripheral blood. Receptor source: an adult who had HIV and had not received antiretroviral therapy, or was an uninfected healthy control (not recorded which).

At least ten counts were recorded for this clonotype. J is TRBJ2-1 and V is TRBV29-1; D not certain. Germline assignment: CDR1 SQVTM and CDR2 ANQGSEA. The germline V and J ends were trimmed by 0 bases and 2 bases, with 2 bases remaining between them. The length of the CDR3 is 12 residues. This CDR3 reads CSVEETYNEQFF. Written as DNA, the CDR3 is TGCAGCGTTGAAGAGACCTACAATGAGCAGTTCTTC.

Turning to this clonotype: A junction end diverges from the germline sequence, so it may reflect a read error. V gene TRBV6-4 combines with J gene TRBJ1-1, with 9 bases aligning to TRBD1. The germline CDR1 and CDR2 sequences are MRHNA and SNTAGT. The CDR3 is 14 amino acids. The CDR3, as DNA: TGTGCCAGCAGTTCGACAGGGGGAGAGACTGAAACTTTCTTT. It is translated as CASSSTGGETETFF.

The chain uses TRBV10-3 and TRBJ2-2; 9 positions match TRBD2. V trimming: 7 bases; J trimming: 0 bases; junction bases outside the gene matches: 6. Per germline, CDR1 ENHRY and CDR2 SYGVKD. This CDR3 region has 16 residues. The CDR3 reads CAIMATSGANTGELFF. The CDR3 DNA follows: TGTGCCATCATGGCGACTAGCGGAGCGAACACCGGGGAGCTGTTTTTT.

This clonotype came up a few times. The chain recombines TRBV29-1 with TRBJ2-3; 7 bases map to TRBD1. This CDR3 region has 13 residues. CDR1 is SQVTM, CDR2 ANQGSEA, per germline. Trimming took 4 bases from V and 6 from J; bases not matched to a gene: 7. In nucleotides, the CDR3 is TGCAGCGTTGTCCGGACAGGACCCGATACGCAGTATTTT. Translation: CSVVRTGPDTQYF.

This rearrangement joins TRBV20-1 to TRBJ1-2; tentatively, D is TRBD1 (6 bases). The CDR3 extends over 13 amino acids. CDR1 and CDR2 from the germline V gene are DFQATT and SNEGSKA (reference sequence). V was clipped by 3 bases and J by 2 bases, with 10 bases between them. This chain's CDR3 is CSASSGVNYGYTF. CDR3 sequence (DNA): TGCAGTGCTAGTTCAGGGGTCAACTATGGCTACACCTTC.

This clonotype has ten or more counts. This chain links TRBV28 with TRBJ2-5; the D is unclear. The CDR3 is 11 residues long. Germline-derived CDR1 and CDR2 are MDHEN and SYDVKM. V gave up 6 bases and J gave up 5 bases, with 7 bases separating them. Here the CDR3 reads CASRRHETQYF. The CDR3, as DNA: TGTGCCAGCAGACGTCACGAGACCCAGTACTTC.

This clonotype has only a few counts. The chain joins TRBV2 to TRBJ1-4; 10 bases map to TRBD1. This CDR3 has 15 amino acids. The V gene's germline CDR1 is SNHLY and CDR2 FYNNEI. J gave up 6 bases and V 6 bases, and 7 bases lay outside the gene matches. The CDR3 coding sequence is TGTGCCAGCAGAGGGGACAGGGGTTGGTATGAAAAACTGTTTTTT. This encodes CASRGDRGWYEKLFF.

This clonotype has more than one count but fewer than ten. This sequence joins TRBV5-6 and TRBJ1-3; no firm D call. In germline, CDR1 is SGHDT, CDR2 YYEEEE. The CDR3 has 13 amino acids. Trimming cost V 4 bases and J 0 bases, with 5 bases left between them. CDR3 in amino acids: CASSGLSGNTIYF. The CDR3 DNA is TGTGCCAGCAGCGGACTCTCTGGAAACACCATATATTTT.

As for this clonotype: A much larger clone lies a single base off, so this may be a read error. Since no conserved phenylalanine or tryptophan closes the CDR3, a read error is the likely cause. The V and J genes are TRBV4-2 and TRBJ2-5; TRBD2 matches at 7 bases. The CDR3 loop spans 15 amino acids. The trim removed 1 base at V and 5 bases at J, leaving 7 bases unmatched. Germline-derived CDR1 and CDR2 are LGHNA and YNFKEQ. The CDR3 region is CASSQGRGEVETQYI. CDR3 nucleotide sequence: TGTGCCAGCAGCCAAGGCCGGGGGGAGGTGGAGACCCAGTACATC.

On this clonotype: A clone one base away is much larger, so this may be a read error. This rearrangement joins TRBV20-1 to TRBJ1-1, with TRBD1 matching 8 bases. The V gene's germline CDR1 is DFQATT and CDR2 SNEGSKA (reference sequence). The CDR3 covers 14 residues. CDR3: CSAQRTGTNTETFF. Here the CDR3 DNA reads TGCAGTGCCCAGAGGACAGGGACTAACACTGAAACTTTCTTT.

The table lists this clonotype with many counts. The chain is built from TRBV6-6 and TRBJ2-7; D possibly corresponds to TRBD1 (5 bases). Germline-derived CDR1 and CDR2 are MNHNY and SVGAGI (reference sequence). V lost 4 bases to trimming and J lost 4 bases, with 8 bases between them. The CDR3 contains 12 residues. The CDR3 loop reads CASSSQGYEQYF. Here the CDR3 DNA reads TGTGCCAGCAGTTCCCAGGGTTACGAGCAGTACTTC.

This chain uses TRBV2 with TRBJ2-1; 12 bases fit TRBD2. The germline V gene has CDR1 SNHLY and CDR2 FYNNEI. V was clipped by 8 bases and J by 7 bases; unmatched bases: 12. CDR3 length equals 16 residues. CDR3 bases: TGTGCCAGCCCGACTAGCGGGAGCACATGGGGAAATGAGCAGTTCTTC. It encodes CASPTSGSTWGNEQFF.

On this clonotype itself: This may come from a read error, since a much larger clone is one base off. This chain links TRBV28 with TRBJ1-1; 8 bases align to TRBD1. Germline values: CDR1 MDHEN, CDR2 SYDVKM. This CDR3 spans 14 amino acids. CDR3 DNA sequence: TGTGCCAGCAGTTTATGGGACAGGGCCACTGAAACTTTCTTT. This codes for CASSLWDRATETFF.

J is TRBJ2-1 and V is TRBV20-1; D uncertain. CDR1 DFQATT and CDR2 SNEGSKA come from the germline V gene (reference sequence). The germline V and J ends were trimmed by 5 bases and 5 bases, with 19 bases remaining between them. There are 15 residues in the CDR3. The CDR3 DNA reads TGCAGTGCTCTCCCGGGCCCCCGCTGGAACAATGAGCAGTTCTTC. Residues: CSALPGPRWNNEQFF.

This clonotype was recorded many times. This chain links TRBV29-1 with TRBJ2-7; 7 bases are shared with TRBD1. After removal of 3 bases from V and 2 bases from J, the junction contained 1 base not matched to a gene. Germline V gene lookup returns CDR1 SQVTM and CDR2 ANQGSEA. There are 12 residues in the CDR3. The CDR3 DNA is TGCAGCGTTGAGGGACAGACCTACGAGCAGTACTTC. This codes for CSVEGQTYEQYF.

The J gene is TRBJ2-5, the V gene TRBV20-1; 10 nucleotides match TRBD2. V shed 0 bases, J shed 4 bases, and the junction held 8 bases outside the gene matches. CDR1 DFQATT and CDR2 SNEGSKA come from the germline V gene (reference sequence). This CDR3 spans 16 amino acids. The CDR3 region is CSARDILAGEGETQYF. The CDR3 nucleotides are TGCAGTGCTAGAGATATCCTAGCGGGAGAAGGAGAGACCCAGTACTTC.

This clonotype was recorded at least ten times. The chain is built from TRBV29-1 and TRBJ2-5; 8 bases align to TRBD1. This CDR3 comprises 13 residues. CDR1 SQVTM and CDR2 ANQGSEA come from the germline V gene. Trimming cost V 8 bases and J 2 bases; bases outside gene matches: 7. The CDR3 nucleotides read TGCAGCTGTGGGACAGGAGTTCAAGAGACCCAGTACTTC. This encodes CSCGTGVQETQYF.

The sample holds many counts of this clonotype. The chain combines TRBV27 with TRBJ1-5; 7 nucleotides match TRBD1. The germline gives CDR1 MNHEY, CDR2 SMNVEV (reference sequence). This CDR3 is built from 15 residues. Trimming removed 6 bases from V and 5 bases from J; junction bases left unmatched: 10. The CDR3 bases are TGTGCCAGCAGCGAGACAGGGCAATCATATCAGCCCCAGCATTTT. Translation gives CASSETGQSYQPQHF.

This clonotype was counted many times. The J gene is TRBJ1-6, the V gene TRBV27; maybe TRBD1 (5 bases). Germline V gives CDR1 MNHEY, CDR2 SMNVEV (reference sequence). V was shortened by 3 bases and J by 8 bases, with 14 bases between the two germline ends. This CDR3 spans 15 amino acids. CDR3 nucleotides: TGTGCCAGCAGTTTGGGTGGGCAGGGTTATTCACCCCTCCACTTT. This sequence encodes CASSLGGQGYSPLHF.

The sample holds a few counts of this clonotype. The CDR3 DNA reads TGTGCCAGCAGTTTATTGGGTAGCGGGAGCACAGATACGCAGTATTTT. Protein sequence: CASSLLGSGSTDTQYF. The chain is built from TRBV28 and TRBJ2-3; TRBD2 matches 7 bases. This CDR3 has 16 residues. Germline V gives CDR1 MDHEN, CDR2 SYDVKM. V lost 1 base, J lost 0 bases, and 4 bases stayed unmatched.

A few counts support this clonotype. This chain connects TRBV20-1 to TRBJ1-5; TRBD1 might be the D (6 bases). CDR3 length: 13 amino acids. V was trimmed by 5 bases and J by 7 bases, leaving 15 bases between them. CDR1 and CDR2 (germline): DFQATT, SNEGSKA (reference sequence). This chain's CDR3 is CSALDRIGQPQHF. DNA for the CDR3: TGCAGTGCTCTAGACAGGATAGGACAGCCCCAGCATTTT.

There are many counts of this clonotype. This chain links TRBV29-1 with TRBJ1-1; no clear D gene. This CDR3 has 12 residues. Trimming took 4 bases from V and 4 from J, leaving 10 bases between them. Looked up from germline, CDR1 is SQVTM and CDR2 is ANQGSEA. The CDR3 DNA is TGCAGCGTTGCCCGGGGAGGCACTGAAGCTTTCTTT. Its translation: CSVARGGTEAFF.

There are a few counts of this clonotype. V gene TRBV7-3 combines with J gene TRBJ1-5, with 7 nucleotides matching TRBD1. Germline values: CDR1 SGHTA, CDR2 FQGTGA. The CDR3 has 16 amino acids. The junction had 10 bases not matched to a gene; V was cut back by 4 bases and J by 4 bases. This CDR3 is CASSSWEQGRNQPQHF. The CDR3 DNA sequence: TGTGCCAGCAGCTCATGGGAACAGGGGCGAAATCAGCCCCAGCATTTT.

CDR3 coding DNA: TGCGCCAGCAGCCTGCAGGGAGGTGGAAACACCATATATTTT. Its protein product is CASSLQGGGNTIYF. The genes are TRBV4-3 and TRBJ1-3; the D gene is possibly TRBD1 (5 bases). Per the germline V gene, CDR1 is LGHNA and CDR2 is YSLEER. The V gene lost 4 bases and the J gene lost 3 bases, with 10 bases spanning the gap. This CDR3 is 14 amino acids long.

Points on this clonotype: This could be a read error, since a much larger clone is one nucleotide away. This chain links TRBV6-6 with TRBJ2-2; TRBD1 agrees at 7 bases. Germline CDR1 MNHNY, CDR2 SVGAGI (reference sequence). CDR3 length: 17 amino acids. Trimming cost V 2 bases and J 5 bases; bases outside gene matches: 11. The CDR3 nucleotides read TGTGCCAGCAGTTACCCTTATTCGGGACAGCGAACCGGGGAGCTGTTTTTT. This sequence encodes CASSYPYSGQRTGELFF.

Comments on this clonotype: Given a much more abundant clone one base away, this may be a read error. The conserved final phenylalanine or tryptophan is absent from the CDR3, which likely points to a read error. The chain couples TRBV28 to TRBJ2-7; no reliable D call. V lost 5 bases to trimming and J lost 3 bases, with 5 bases between them. This CDR3 is 11 amino acids long. Germline CDR1 and CDR2: MDHEN and SYDVKM. The CDR3 DNA sequence: TGTGCCAGCAGTCGTAACTACGAGCAGTACTAC. Protein sequence: CASSRNYEQYY.

This clonotype was observed a handful of times. V and J are TRBV20-1 and TRBJ1-1; 8 bases are shared with TRBD1. The J segment lost 0 bases and the V segment lost 6 bases, leaving 3 bases of the junction unmatched. The CDR3 has 13 residues. Germline V CDR1 and CDR2: DFQATT, SNEGSKA (reference sequence). In nucleotides, the CDR3 is TGCAGTGCCCGGACAGGGATGAACACTGAAGCTTTCTTT. It codes for CSARTGMNTEAFF.